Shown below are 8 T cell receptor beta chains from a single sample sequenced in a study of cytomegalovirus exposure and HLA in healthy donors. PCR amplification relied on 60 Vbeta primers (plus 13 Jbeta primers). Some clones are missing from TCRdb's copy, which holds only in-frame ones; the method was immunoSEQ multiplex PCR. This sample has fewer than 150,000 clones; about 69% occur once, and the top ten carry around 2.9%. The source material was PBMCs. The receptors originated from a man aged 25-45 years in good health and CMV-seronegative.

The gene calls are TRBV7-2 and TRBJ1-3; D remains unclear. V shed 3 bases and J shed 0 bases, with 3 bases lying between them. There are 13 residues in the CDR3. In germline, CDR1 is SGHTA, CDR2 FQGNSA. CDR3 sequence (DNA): TGTGCCAGCAGCTTCAACTCTGGAAACACCATATATTTT. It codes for CASSFNSGNTIYF.

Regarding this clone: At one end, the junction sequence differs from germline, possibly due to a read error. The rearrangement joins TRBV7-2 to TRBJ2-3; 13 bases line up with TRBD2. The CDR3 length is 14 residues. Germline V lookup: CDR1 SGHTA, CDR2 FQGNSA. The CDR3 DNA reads TGTGCCAGCAGCTTGCAAACTAGCGGGAGGGGGTGGGATTTT. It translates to CASSLQTSGRGWDF.

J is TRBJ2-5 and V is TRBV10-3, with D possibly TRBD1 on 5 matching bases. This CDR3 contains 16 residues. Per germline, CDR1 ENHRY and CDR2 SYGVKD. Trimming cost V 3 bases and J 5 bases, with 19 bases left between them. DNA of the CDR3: TGTGCCATCAGTGACCGCGGTAAGGCGGCAGGGGAGACCCAGTACTTC. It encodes CAISDRGKAAGETQYF.

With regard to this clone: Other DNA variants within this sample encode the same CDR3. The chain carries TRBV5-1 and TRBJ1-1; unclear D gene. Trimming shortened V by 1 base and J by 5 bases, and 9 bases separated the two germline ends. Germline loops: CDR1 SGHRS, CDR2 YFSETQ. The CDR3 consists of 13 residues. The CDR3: CASSLSGGTEAFF. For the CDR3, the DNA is TGCGCCAGCAGCTTGTCAGGCGGGACTGAAGCTTTCTTT. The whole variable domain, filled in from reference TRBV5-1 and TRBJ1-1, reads KAGVTQTPRYLIKTRGQQVTLSCSPISGHRSVSWYQQTPGQGLQFLFEYFSETQRNKGNFPGRFSGRQFSNSRSEMNVSTLELGDSALYLCASSLSGGTEAFFGQGTRLTVV.

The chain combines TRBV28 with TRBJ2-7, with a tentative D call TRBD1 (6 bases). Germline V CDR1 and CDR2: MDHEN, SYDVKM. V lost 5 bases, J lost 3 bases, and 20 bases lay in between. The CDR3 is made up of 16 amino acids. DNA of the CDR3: TGTGCCAGCAGTAAACTGAGGTGGACAGCCCACTACGAGCAGTACTTC. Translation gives CASSKLRWTAHYEQYF.

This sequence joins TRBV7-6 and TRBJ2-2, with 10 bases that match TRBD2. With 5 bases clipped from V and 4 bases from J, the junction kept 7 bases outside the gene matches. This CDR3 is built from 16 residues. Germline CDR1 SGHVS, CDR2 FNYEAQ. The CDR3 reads CASSKQWTSGTGELFF. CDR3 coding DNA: TGTGCCAGCAGCAAACAATGGACTAGCGGCACCGGGGAGCTGTTTTTT.

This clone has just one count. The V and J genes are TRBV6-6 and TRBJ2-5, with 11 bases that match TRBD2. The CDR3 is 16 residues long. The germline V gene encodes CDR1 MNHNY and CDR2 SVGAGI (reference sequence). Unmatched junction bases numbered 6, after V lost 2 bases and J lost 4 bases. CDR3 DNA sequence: TGTGCCAGCAGTTACCGAACTAGCGGGGGAGGAGAGACCCAGTACTTC. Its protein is CASSYRTSGGGETQYF.

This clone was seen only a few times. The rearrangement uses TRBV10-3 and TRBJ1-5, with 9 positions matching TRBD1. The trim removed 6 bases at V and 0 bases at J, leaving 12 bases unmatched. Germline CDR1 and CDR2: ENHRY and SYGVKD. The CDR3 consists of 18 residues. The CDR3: CAISPGQGVDYSNQPQHF. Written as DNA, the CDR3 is TGTGCCATCAGCCCGGGACAGGGAGTCGATTATAGCAATCAGCCCCAGCATTTT.